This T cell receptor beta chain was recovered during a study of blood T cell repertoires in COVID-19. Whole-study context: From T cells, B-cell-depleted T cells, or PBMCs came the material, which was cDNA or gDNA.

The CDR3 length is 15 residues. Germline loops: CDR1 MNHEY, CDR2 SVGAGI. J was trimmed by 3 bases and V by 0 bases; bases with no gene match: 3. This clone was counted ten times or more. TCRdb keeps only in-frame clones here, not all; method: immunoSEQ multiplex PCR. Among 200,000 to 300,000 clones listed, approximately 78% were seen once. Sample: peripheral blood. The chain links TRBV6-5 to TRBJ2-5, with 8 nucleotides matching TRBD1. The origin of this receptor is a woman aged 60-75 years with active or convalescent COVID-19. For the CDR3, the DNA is TGTGCCAGCAGTTACTCGGGACAGGCCGAAGAGACCCAGTACTTC. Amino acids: CASSYSGQAEETQYF.